A single sample is the source of the 27 T cell receptor beta chains below, sequenced in a study of early T cells in non-severe SARS-CoV-2 infection (dated by TCRdb to the early 2020s). The library was built by means of 5' RACE. Sequenced on a NextSeq 500. Using fastp trimming at Q25 and MiXCR clonotype assembly, TCRdb reanalyzed the public sequencing data and kept in-frame beta chains. CDR3 protein duplicates are merged, each entry listing the most common genes and DNA. This sample gives some 59,000 distinct CDR3 sequences in total; 7.5% to 9% of them show up just once. Roughly 4% of the sample is taken by the ten largest. Here the sequenced sample was whole blood, taken at baseline. All receptors come from an adult who was a healthcare worker with PCR-confirmed SARS-CoV-2 infection or an uninfected control (not recorded which).

V is TRBV3-1 and J is TRBJ2-7; no definite D call. The length of the CDR3 is 10 residues. Trimming took off 6 bases at V and 7 bases at J, with 7 bases between the two ends. CDR1 LGHDT and CDR2 YNNKEL come from the germline V gene (reference sequence). The CDR3 nucleotides are TGTGCCAGCAGTTCCCTGGAGCAGTACTTC. This encodes CASSSLEQYF.

Comments on this clonotype: This could be a read error, since a much larger clone is one nucleotide away. The rearrangement joins TRBV28 to TRBJ2-7, with 9 bases matching TRBD1. Germline loops: CDR1 MDHEN, CDR2 SYDVKM. This CDR3 is built from 13 residues. Here the CDR3 DNA reads TGTACCGCAAGCGGACAGGGGTCCTACGAGCAGTACTTC. This codes for CTASGQGSYEQYF.

The chain joins TRBV4-1 to TRBJ2-5; D is undetermined. Germline-derived CDR1 and CDR2 are MGHRA and YSYEKL. The CDR3 runs 13 residues. Trimming took off 2 bases at V and 3 bases at J, with 7 bases between the two ends. The CDR3 nucleotides read TGCGCCAGCAGCCAATGGGTGGAAGAGACCCAGTACTTC. Its translation is CASSQWVEETQYF.

This chain joins TRBV11-2 and TRBJ2-3; no reliable D call. The germline CDR1 and CDR2 sequences are SGHAT and FQNNGV. V was clipped by 3 bases and J by 3 bases, with 10 bases between them. The length of the CDR3 is 14 residues. This CDR3 is CASSLNSGTDTQYF. CDR3 coding DNA: TGTGCCAGCAGCTTGAATAGTGGTACAGATACGCAGTATTTT.

The chain combines TRBV10-2 with TRBJ1-5; no clear D gene. Germline CDR1 WSHSY, CDR2 SAAADI. The CDR3 runs 12 residues. Trimming took off 3 bases at V and 5 bases at J, with 5 bases between the two ends. The CDR3 sequence: CASSDRYQPQHF. DNA for the CDR3: TGCGCCAGCAGTGACAGGTATCAGCCCCAGCATTTT.

This clonotype was found a few times. The chain carries TRBV10-3 and TRBJ2-3; tentatively, D is TRBD2 (5 bases). The CDR3 is made up of 14 amino acids. V lost 0 bases to trimming and J lost 7 bases, with 11 bases between them. The V gene's germline CDR1 is ENHRY and CDR2 SYGVKD. The CDR3 here is CAISESMGENTQYF. The CDR3 DNA is TGTGCCATCAGTGAGTCAATGGGAGAGAATACGCAGTATTTT.

The J gene is TRBJ2-5, the V gene TRBV29-1, with D possibly TRBD1 on 7 matching bases. Trimming cost V 5 bases and J 3 bases, with 10 bases left between them. CDR1 SQVTM and CDR2 ANQGSEA come from the germline V gene. The CDR3 is made up of 12 amino acids. CDR3 loop: CSVRGTEETQYF. The CDR3 DNA reads TGCAGCGTTCGGGGGACAGAAGAGACCCAGTACTTC.

This clonotype was counted many times. The CDR3 region has the DNA TGTGCCAGCAGCTTAGGCATGAGGGCAAACTATGGCTACACCTTC. As protein: CASSLGMRANYGYTF. J is TRBJ1-2 and V is TRBV13, with D unclear. CDR1 and CDR2 from the germline V gene are PRHDT and FYEKMQ (reference sequence). The CDR3 runs to 15 residues. V was clipped by 0 bases and J by 2 bases, with 10 bases between them.

The chain employs TRBV6-2 or TRBV6-3 and TRBJ2-3; possible D gene TRBD2, 6 bases. CDR1 is MNHEY, CDR2 SVGEGT, per germline. V dropped 3 bases and J dropped 4 bases, with 14 bases sitting between them. This CDR3 contains 15 residues. The CDR3 DNA follows: TGTGCCAGCAGTTATTTGGGACTCGTGGCAGATACGCAGTATTTT. This sequence encodes CASSYLGLVADTQYF.

The gene calls are TRBV14 and TRBJ1-1, with TRBD1 identical over 7 bases. Germline V gene sequence: CDR1 SGHDN, CDR2 FVKESK. This CDR3 is built from 13 residues. The V gene end was trimmed by 4 bases and the J gene end by 7 bases; junction bases not matched to a gene: 6. The CDR3 protein is CASSPGQPIEAFF. CDR3 coding DNA: TGTGCCAGCAGCCCGGGACAGCCGATTGAAGCTTTCTTT.

The chain uses TRBV7-2 and TRBJ1-6; 9 bases fit TRBD1. Germline V gene lookup returns CDR1 SGHTA and CDR2 FQGNSA. The CDR3 extends over 14 amino acids. Trimming at V came to 5 bases and at J to 7 bases, leaving 3 bases not matched to a gene. The CDR3 loop is CASSQGQGNSPLHF. CDR3 DNA sequence: TGTGCCAGCAGCCAAGGACAGGGGAATTCACCCCTCCACTTT.

This clonotype was detected ten times or more. This rearrangement joins TRBV25-1 to TRBJ1-1; 7 positions agree with TRBD1. With 1 base clipped from V and 0 bases from J, the junction kept 5 bases outside the gene matches. This CDR3 is built from 16 residues. CDR1 is MGHDK, CDR2 SYGVNS, per germline. The CDR3 nucleotides are TGTGCCAGCAGTGAATCGGGCAGGGGGGTGAACACTGAAGCTTTCTTT. The encoded protein is CASSESGRGVNTEAFF.

This clonotype was counted only a few times. The rearrangement links TRBV11-2 to TRBJ2-7, with 8 bases lining up with TRBD2. Per germline, CDR1 SGHAT and CDR2 FQNNGV. The V gene end was trimmed by 5 bases and the J gene end by 3 bases; junction bases not matched to a gene: 6. There are 14 residues in the CDR3. CDR3 DNA sequence: TGTGCCAGCAGCATTAGCGGGGTCGTCTACGAGCAGTACTTC. This encodes CASSISGVVYEQYF.

CDR3 loop: CAGTGGWYEQYF. The DNA of the CDR3 is TGTGCCGGAACAGGGGGCTGGTACGAGCAGTACTTC. The rearrangement uses TRBV30 and TRBJ2-7; 9 bases match TRBD1. Germline V lookup: CDR1 GTSNPN, CDR2 SVGIG (reference sequence). The trim removed 8 bases at V and 4 bases at J, leaving 6 bases unmatched. The CDR3 spans 12 residues.

V and J are TRBV29-1 and TRBJ2-1, with 9 bases aligning to TRBD2. CDR1 is SQVTM, CDR2 ANQGSEA, per germline. The CDR3 is 14 amino acids. The V gene end was trimmed by 1 base and the J gene end by 9 bases; junction bases not matched to a gene: 7. CDR3 in DNA: TGCAGCGTTGAAGGGCAGGGACTAGCCAGTGAGCAGTTCTTC. Protein product: CSVEGQGLASEQFF.

This clonotype was found many times. The rearrangement links TRBV7-9 to TRBJ1-2; a weak D match, TRBD1 (6 bases). CDR3 size: 18 residues. V was shortened by 6 bases and J by 1 base, with 24 bases between the two germline ends. Per the germline V gene, CDR1 is SEHNR and CDR2 is FQNEAQ (reference sequence). CDR3 sequence reads: CASRGVGGAARSNYGYTF. CDR3 sequence (DNA): TGTGCCAGCAGGGGAGTTGGGGGCGCGGCAAGAAGTAACTATGGCTACACCTTC.

V gene TRBV20-1 combines with J gene TRBJ1-1, with 10 nucleotides matching TRBD1. V dropped 5 bases and J dropped 5; count of bases not matched to a gene: 5. This CDR3 has 13 residues. Germline loops: CDR1 DFQATT, CDR2 SNEGSKA (reference sequence). The CDR3 DNA is TGCAGTGCTGACAGGGGGCTTAATACTGAAGCTTTCTTT. The encoded protein is CSADRGLNTEAFF.

This clonotype appeared many times. V gene TRBV2 combines with J gene TRBJ2-5; D might be TRBD2 (5 bases). Trimming stripped 8 bases from V and 2 bases from J, with 9 bases between. Per the germline V gene, CDR1 is SNHLY and CDR2 is FYNNEI. This CDR3 region has 12 residues. This CDR3 reads CASSDSQETQYF. Written as DNA, the CDR3 is TGTGCCAGCTCGGACTCACAAGAGACCCAGTACTTC. The full variable domain, in which reference TRBV2 and TRBJ2-5 provide the parts outside the CDR3, is EPEVTQTPSHQVTQMGQEVILRCVPISNHLYFYWYRQILGQKVEFLVSFYNNEISEKSEIFDDQFSVERPDGSNFTLKIRSTKLEDSAMYFCASSDSQETQYFGPGTRLLVL.

The V call is TRBV19, the J call TRBJ1-2; unclear D gene. The ends were cut back, 0 bases at V and 0 bases at J, with 11 bases in the middle. CDR1 is LNHDA and CDR2 is SQIVND in the germline V gene (reference sequence). CDR3 length: 16 residues. This CDR3 reads CASSIDSPGPNYGYTF. The CDR3 DNA reads TGTGCCAGTAGTATAGATTCGCCCGGACCTAACTATGGCTACACCTTC. Using reference TRBV19 and TRBJ1-2 for the parts outside the CDR3, the full variable domain is DGGITQSPKYLFRKEGQNVTLSCEQNLNHDAMYWYRQDPGQGLRLIYYSQIVNDFQKGDIAEGYSVSREKKESFPLTVTSAQKNPTAFYLCASSIDSPGPNYGYTFGSGTRLTVV.

This clonotype was detected ten times or more. The chain couples TRBV12-3 or TRBV12-4 to TRBJ2-2; D uncertain. The CDR3 contains 16 residues. Trimming left V 2 bases short and J 1 base short, with 11 bases between. The CDR3 sequence is CASSLYPVLNTGELFF. CDR3 nucleotides: TGTGCCAGCAGTTTATATCCAGTACTGAACACCGGGGAGCTGTTTTTT.

This clonotype was found many times. The chain has TRBV5-1 and TRBJ2-7; TRBD1 might be the D (6 bases). Per germline, CDR1 SGHRS and CDR2 YFSETQ. The CDR3 loop spans 13 amino acids. The V gene lost 6 bases and the J gene lost 6 bases, with 16 bases spanning the gap. CDR3 region: CASTPRDTLEQYF. CDR3 bases: TGCGCCAGCACCCCTCGGGACACCCTCGAGCAGTACTTC. Variable domain in full (rest from reference TRBV5-1 and TRBJ2-7): KAGVTQTPRYLIKTRGQQVTLSCSPISGHRSVSWYQQTPGQGLQFLFEYFSETQRNKGNFPGRFSGRQFSNSRSEMNVSTLELGDSALYLCASTPRDTLEQYFGPGTRLTVT.

This clonotype was counted many times. CDR3 region: CASGLVTGAPGELFF. Written as DNA, the CDR3 is TGTGCCAGCGGGTTAGTTACGGGTGCGCCCGGGGAGCTGTTTTTT. V usage is TRBV2 and J usage is TRBJ2-2, with no clear D. V gave up 8 bases and J gave up 6 bases, with 19 bases separating them. The CDR3 is made up of 15 amino acids. The germline gives CDR1 SNHLY, CDR2 FYNNEI.

The sample holds many counts of this clonotype. This rearrangement joins TRBV4-1 to TRBJ2-4; 9 bases are a match to TRBD2. Per germline, CDR1 MGHRA and CDR2 YSYEKL. V shed 1 base, J shed 7 bases, and the junction held 11 bases outside the gene matches. The CDR3 is made up of 17 amino acids. The CDR3 DNA reads TGCGCCAGCAGCCAAGGGCCGGGCGCTAGCGGGAACAACATTCAGTACTTC. Translated, it gives CASSQGPGASGNNIQYF.

V is TRBV6-1 and J is TRBJ2-4; D is perhaps TRBD2 (6 bases). Per germline, CDR1 MNHNS and CDR2 SASEGT. This CDR3 has 14 amino acids. Trimming stripped 8 bases from V and 0 bases from J, with 11 bases between. The CDR3 nucleotides read TGTGCCAGCCGCCGGGACTCAGCCAAAAACATTCAGTACTTC. Protein product: CASRRDSAKNIQYF.

This clonotype showed up many times. The V gene is TRBV20-1, the J gene TRBJ2-1, with 10 positions matching TRBD2. The CDR3 is 15 residues long. V dropped 0 bases and J dropped 7; count of bases not matched to a gene: 6. Germline V CDR1 and CDR2: DFQATT, SNEGSKA (reference sequence). CDR3 residues: CSARDVAGGENEQFF. The DNA for the CDR3 is TGCAGTGCTAGAGACGTAGCGGGAGGAGAAAATGAGCAGTTCTTC.

This clonotype was seen only once. The junction departs from germline at one end; a sequencing error may be responsible. V gene TRBV11-2 combines with J gene TRBJ2-3; D is unresolved. This CDR3 is built from 15 residues. Germline V gives CDR1 SGHAT, CDR2 FQNNGV. This CDR3 is CVSSLSDGLADTQYF. The CDR3 nucleotides read TGTGTCAGCAGCCTATCGGACGGGTTGGCAGATACGCAGTATTTT.

This clonotype was counted many times. The V gene is TRBV12-3 or TRBV12-4, the J gene TRBJ2-6; a weak D match, TRBD1 (6 bases). This CDR3 spans 15 amino acids. V was clipped by 4 bases and J by 0 bases, with 7 bases between them. The CDR3 sequence is CASSSTGSGANVLTF. The CDR3 DNA reads TGTGCCAGCAGTTCGACAGGCTCTGGGGCCAACGTCCTGACTTTC.